The 30 T cell receptor beta chains below were found in one sample sequenced in a study of blood T cell repertoires in COVID-19. Assay used: immunoSEQ multiplex PCR; TCRdb lists only in-frame clones, some missing. In the table there are around 83,000 clones, more than 80% of which are singletons. Sequencing was performed on peripheral blood. The source of these receptors is a man between 45 and 60 years old with active or convalescent COVID-19.

The genes are TRBV19 and TRBJ1-5; a possible D gene is TRBD1 (6 bases). CDR1 is LNHDA, CDR2 SQIVND, per germline (reference sequence). V was shortened by 3 bases and J by 3 bases, with 18 bases between the two germline ends. The CDR3 totals 17 residues. CDR3 loop: CASSMLPRTDFNQPQHF. DNA for the CDR3: TGTGCCAGTAGTATGCTACCAAGGACAGATTTCAATCAGCCCCAGCATTTT.

The chain carries TRBV12-3 or TRBV12-4 and TRBJ1-2; 7 nucleotides match TRBD1. With V trimmed by 4 bases and J by 8 bases, 7 bases remained unmatched. The CDR3 contains 13 residues. As DNA, the CDR3 is TGTGCCAGCAGTTCGACAGGGATATACGGCTACACCTTC. It codes for CASSSTGIYGYTF.

Comment on this clone: Mismatch with germline at one junction end may stem from a read error. Other nucleotide sequences in the sample specify the same CDR3. The chain employs TRBV30 and TRBJ1-6, with 10 positions matching TRBD1. Germline assignment: CDR1 GTSNPN and CDR2 SVGIG (reference sequence). The CDR3 is made up of 16 amino acids. CDR3 in DNA: TGTGCCGGAATAATCCGGGACAGGGGTAATAATTCACCTCTCCACTTT. Translating gives CAGIIRDRGNNSPLHF.

The chain combines TRBV9 with TRBJ1-6; D remains ambiguous. The germline gives CDR1 SGDLS, CDR2 YYNGEE. The ends were cut back, 3 bases at V and 12 bases at J, with 13 bases in the middle. The CDR3 totals 13 residues. CDR3 loop: CASSAHNSRPLHF. CDR3 sequence (DNA): TGTGCCAGCAGCGCTCATAACTCGAGACCCCTCCACTTT.

V gene TRBV3-1 (or the pseudogene TRBV3-2) combines with J gene TRBJ1-5; TRBD1 is a possible D gene (6 bases). There are 16 residues in the CDR3. V shed 1 base and J shed 4 bases, with 14 bases lying between them. Per the germline V gene, CDR1 is LGHDT and CDR2 is YNNKEL (reference sequence). As DNA, the CDR3 is TGTGCCAGCAGCCAAGGGAGGACTCAGGGGAATCAGCCCCAGCATTTT. As protein: CASSQGRTQGNQPQHF.

J is TRBJ2-1 and V is TRBV5-6; 11 bases match TRBD2. The germline gives CDR1 SGHDT, CDR2 YYEEEE. The CDR3 covers 17 residues. The trim removed 4 bases at V and 2 bases at J, leaving 8 bases unmatched. This CDR3 reads CASSRRLAGFTYNEQFF. CDR3 in DNA: TGTGCCAGCAGCCGCCGACTAGCGGGATTTACCTACAATGAGCAGTTCTTC.

This chain links TRBV3-1 (or the pseudogene TRBV3-2) with TRBJ2-7; tentative D call: TRBD2 (7 bases). The V gene's germline CDR1 is LGHDT and CDR2 YNNKEL (reference sequence). This CDR3 has 16 residues. Trimming stripped 5 bases from V and 0 bases from J, with 17 bases between. The chain's CDR3 is CASSKGGDTLSYEQYF. DNA of the CDR3: TGTGCCAGCAGCAAAGGGGGGGATACTCTCTCCTACGAGCAGTACTTC.

The J gene is TRBJ2-5, the V gene TRBV28; TRBD1 aligns across 9 bases. From germline, CDR1 is MDHEN and CDR2 SYDVKM. This CDR3 is 16 amino acids long. V shed 1 base, J shed 5 bases, and the junction held 8 bases outside the gene matches. This chain's CDR3 is CASSLSGTGFIETQYF. DNA for the CDR3: TGTGCCAGCAGTTTATCTGGGACAGGGTTTATTGAGACCCAGTACTTC.

V usage is TRBV6-5 and J usage is TRBJ1-1, with a weak D call TRBD1 (5 bases). The CDR3 is 13 amino acids. CDR1 is MNHEY, CDR2 SVGAGI, per germline. The V and J ends lost 4 bases and 7 bases respectively, with 13 bases between them. In DNA form, the CDR3 reads TGTGCCAGCAGTTTTAGGGCCAGGGATGAAGCTTTCTTT. This codes for CASSFRARDEAFF.

V and J are TRBV27 and TRBJ2-7; TRBD1 is a possible D gene (5 bases). The CDR3 totals 14 residues. Germline values: CDR1 MNHEY, CDR2 SMNVEV (reference sequence). V was shortened by 4 bases and J by 13 bases, with 23 bases between the two germline ends. CDR3 sequence reads: CASSSPSTARLPYF. CDR3 sequence (DNA): TGTGCCAGCAGTTCCCCATCGACAGCCCGCCTTCCATACTTC.

This clone was detected once. The chain couples TRBV6-6 to TRBJ1-4; 9 nucleotides align to TRBD1. Trimming took 5 bases from V and 7 from J; bases not matched to a gene: 20. The CDR3 runs to 19 residues. The germline V gene encodes CDR1 MNHNY and CDR2 SVGAGI (reference sequence). CDR3 residues: CASSLPRTGAGAGVEKLFF. CDR3 sequence (DNA): TGTGCCAGCAGTCTCCCCCGGACAGGGGCTGGGGCTGGGGTTGAAAAACTGTTTTTT.

The V and J genes are TRBV19 and TRBJ1-6; 9 nucleotides line up with TRBD1. J was trimmed by 8 bases and V by 4 bases; bases with no gene match: 3. CDR1 and CDR2 from the germline V gene are LNHDA and SQIVND (reference sequence). The CDR3 extends over 14 amino acids. CDR3: CASSTTGGDSPLHF. The CDR3 DNA reads TGTGCCAGTAGTACCACAGGGGGCGATTCACCCCTCCACTTT.

V gene TRBV6-6 combines with J gene TRBJ2-7; D perhaps matches TRBD1 (6 bases). With 2 bases removed from V and 4 bases from J, the gap between germline ends came to 6 bases. CDR3 length equals 12 residues. CDR1 MNHNY and CDR2 SVGAGI come from the germline V gene (reference sequence). The CDR3 spells CASSYGQYEQYF. CDR3 sequence (DNA): TGTGCCAGCAGTTACGGACAGTACGAGCAGTACTTC.

This chain connects TRBV9 to TRBJ2-7, with 10 bases identical to TRBD1. The junction had 7 bases not matched to a gene; V was cut back by 4 bases and J by 3 bases. The CDR3 totals 15 residues. Germline CDR1 reads SGDLS; CDR2 reads YYNGEE. The CDR3 DNA sequence: TGTGCCAGCAGCCCTCGGACAGGGGGAGGCTACGAGCAGTACTTC. It yields the protein CASSPRTGGGYEQYF.

The J gene is TRBJ2-5, the V gene TRBV10-1, with TRBD2 matching over 8 bases. V was clipped by 4 bases and J by 5 bases; unmatched bases: 12. The CDR3 has 16 residues. CDR1 is WNHNN and CDR2 is SYGVQD in the germline V gene (reference sequence). The CDR3 bases are TGCGCCAGCAGTGGTACTGCGGGGGGCTCCCGGGAGACCCAGTACTTC. Residues: CASSGTAGGSRETQYF.

In DNA, the CDR3 is TGTGCCAGTAGTATAGGGCCAGGGGGCACCGGGGAGCTGTTTTTT. This sequence encodes CASSIGPGGTGELFF. V is TRBV19 and J is TRBJ2-2; TRBD1 matches at 7 bases. From germline, CDR1 is LNHDA and CDR2 SQIVND (reference sequence). This CDR3 is 15 amino acids long. The junction had 3 bases not matched to a gene; V was cut back by 1 base and J by 4 bases.

V and J are TRBV4-3 and TRBJ1-4; D is uncertain. Germline V gene lookup returns CDR1 LGHNA and CDR2 YSLEER. V was clipped by 1 base and J by 4 bases, with 7 bases between them. This CDR3 has 14 amino acids. The CDR3 reads CASSQAQNNEKLFF. The CDR3 DNA is TGCGCCAGCAGCCAAGCACAGAATAATGAAAAACTGTTTTTT.

The CDR3, as DNA: TGTGCCACCAGTGATCCCACAGGAGACCATAATCAGCCCCAGCATTTT. It yields the protein CATSDPTGDHNQPQHF. The gene calls are TRBV24-1 and TRBJ1-5; tentatively, D is TRBD1 (5 bases). This CDR3 spans 16 amino acids. V was clipped by 3 bases and J by 4 bases, with 15 bases between them. Germline V gene data show CDR1 as KGHDR and CDR2 as SFDVKD.

This clone was observed a handful of times. V usage is TRBV6-5 and J usage is TRBJ1-4; 7 bases align to TRBD1. The CDR3 is 12 residues long. V shed 6 bases, J shed 11 bases, and the junction held 6 bases outside the gene matches. The germline gives CDR1 MNHEY, CDR2 SVGAGI. The CDR3 bases are TGTGCCAGCAGGACAGGGTTGGAGAAACTGTTTTTT. This encodes CASRTGLEKLFF.

The chain links TRBV5-6 to TRBJ2-3, with 12 bases aligning to TRBD2. J gave up 3 bases and V 2 bases, and 13 bases lay outside the gene matches. The CDR3 is made up of 19 amino acids. Germline-derived CDR1 and CDR2 are SGHDT and YYEEEE. In DNA, the CDR3 is TGTGCCAGCAGCTTTGGGAGTCTAGCGGGAGGGGCCTATACAGATACGCAGTATTTT. Amino acids: CASSFGSLAGGAYTDTQYF. Variable domain in full (rest from reference TRBV5-6 and TRBJ2-3): DAGVTQSPTHLIKTRGQQVTLRCSPKSGHDTVSWYQQALGQGPQFIFQYYEEEERQRGNFPDRFSGHQFPNYSSELNVNALLLGDSALYLCASSFGSLAGGAYTDTQYFGPGTRLTVL.

The J gene is TRBJ2-1, the V gene TRBV28; TRBD2 matches 13 bases. Germline values: CDR1 MDHEN, CDR2 SYDVKM. The CDR3 totals 16 residues. J lost 6 bases, V lost 6 bases, and 8 bases had no gene match. CDR3 DNA sequence: TGTGCCAGCAGCCCGGGGACTAGCGGGACAGGCAATGAGCAGTTCTTC. This codes for CASSPGTSGTGNEQFF.

The genes are TRBV6-5 and TRBJ1-5, with D possibly matching TRBD1 (6 bases). With 2 bases removed from V and 7 bases from J, the gap between germline ends came to 9 bases. The CDR3 consists of 13 residues. Germline V lookup: CDR1 MNHEY, CDR2 SVGAGI. CDR3 sequence: CASSYARGQPQHF. CDR3 bases: TGTGCCAGCAGTTACGCCAGGGGCCAGCCCCAGCATTTT.

The chain is built from TRBV9 and TRBJ2-7; D gene uncertain. CDR1 is SGDLS, CDR2 YYNGEE, per germline. The germline V and J ends were trimmed by 0 bases and 3 bases, with 10 bases remaining between them. The CDR3 length is 14 residues. DNA of the CDR3: TGTGCCAGCAGCGTAGGACAAAAGATCTACGAGCAGTACTTC. Residues: CASSVGQKIYEQYF.

The chain couples TRBV6-2 or TRBV6-3 to TRBJ2-7; a weak D match, TRBD1 (5 bases). The CDR3 contains 13 residues. Trimming pared 4 bases from V and 4 bases from J, leaving 11 bases between. Germline lookup yields CDR1 MNHEY and CDR2 SVGEGT. CDR3 sequence (DNA): TGTGCCAGCAGTTTTTCAGGGTTTTACGAGCAGTACTTC. Protein product: CASSFSGFYEQYF.

V usage is TRBV6-6 and J usage is TRBJ2-2; 12 nucleotides align to TRBD1. The V gene's germline CDR1 is MNHNY and CDR2 SVGAGI (reference sequence). J was trimmed by 6 bases and V by 5 bases; bases with no gene match: 4. The CDR3 length is 15 residues. The CDR3 loop reads CASSRDRGRAGELFF. CDR3 bases: TGTGCCAGCAGTCGGGACAGGGGGCGGGCCGGGGAGCTGTTTTTT.

The chain uses TRBV6-5 and TRBJ2-7; 10 nucleotides align to TRBD1. V trimming: 9 bases; J trimming: 4 bases; junction bases outside the gene matches: 6. The CDR3 spans 13 residues. CDR1 and CDR2 from the germline V gene are MNHEY and SVGAGI. CDR3 DNA sequence: TGTGCCAGTACGACAGGGGGCGGGTACGAGCAGTACTTC. Translating gives CASTTGGGYEQYF.

This clone was counted a single time. This rearrangement joins TRBV6-2 or TRBV6-3 to TRBJ1-6; 7 bases fit TRBD1. This CDR3 contains 17 residues. The germline CDR1 and CDR2 sequences are MNHEY and SVGEGT. Trimming removed 6 bases from V and 5 bases from J; junction bases left unmatched: 13. This chain's CDR3 is CASSSLPDRIHNSPLHF. CDR3 DNA sequence: TGTGCCAGCAGCTCCCTCCCGGACAGGATACATAATTCACCCCTCCACTTT.

This chain uses TRBV21-1 with TRBJ1-1. TRBV21-1 is an annotated pseudogene. The CDR3 has 11 residues. In nucleotides, the CDR3 is TGTGCCAGCAGCAAACCCCCTCCGGGTTTCTTT. Amino acid sequence: CASSKPPPGFF.

The rearrangement links TRBV11-3 to TRBJ1-3; the match to TRBD1 covers 7 bases. The CDR3 is 14 amino acids. V trimming: 5 bases; J trimming: 7 bases; junction bases outside the gene matches: 8. Germline V gene lookup returns CDR1 SGHNT and CDR2 YENEEA. CDR3 protein: CASSPEGAQNTIYF. CDR3 DNA: TGTGCCAGCAGCCCCGAGGGGGCTCAGAACACCATATATTTT.

This clone was detected only a few times. The chain combines TRBV30 with TRBJ1-2; a weak D match, TRBD1 (5 bases). V lost 7 bases and J 6 bases, leaving 15 bases between the germline ends. CDR1 is GTSNPN and CDR2 is SVGIG in the germline V gene (reference sequence). The CDR3 totals 12 residues. DNA for the CDR3: TGTGCCTCCAGGGAGGGGATCGATGGCTACACCTTC. Translating gives CASREGIDGYTF. Complete variable domain (other parts from reference TRBV30 and TRBJ1-2): SQTIHQWPATLVQPVGSPLSLECTVEGTSNPNLYWYRQAAGRGLQLLFYSVGIGQISSEVPQNLSASRPQDRQFILSSKKLLLSDSGFYLCASREGIDGYTFGSGTRLTVV.